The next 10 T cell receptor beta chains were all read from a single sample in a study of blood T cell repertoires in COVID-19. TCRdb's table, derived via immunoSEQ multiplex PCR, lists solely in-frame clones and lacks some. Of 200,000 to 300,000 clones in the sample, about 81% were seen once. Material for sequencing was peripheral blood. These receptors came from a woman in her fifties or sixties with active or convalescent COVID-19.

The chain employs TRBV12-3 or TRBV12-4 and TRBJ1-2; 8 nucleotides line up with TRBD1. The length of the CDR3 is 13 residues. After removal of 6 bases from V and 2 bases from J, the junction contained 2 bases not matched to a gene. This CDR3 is CASRGQGNYGYTF. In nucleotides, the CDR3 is TGTGCCAGCAGAGGACAGGGCAACTATGGCTACACCTTC.

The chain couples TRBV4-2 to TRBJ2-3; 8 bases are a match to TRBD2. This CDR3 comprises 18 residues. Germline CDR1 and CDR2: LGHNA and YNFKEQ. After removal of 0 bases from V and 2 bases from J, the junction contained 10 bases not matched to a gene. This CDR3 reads CASSQDWDGRGATDTQYF. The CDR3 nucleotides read TGTGCCAGCAGCCAAGACTGGGACGGGCGGGGGGCCACAGATACGCAGTATTTT.

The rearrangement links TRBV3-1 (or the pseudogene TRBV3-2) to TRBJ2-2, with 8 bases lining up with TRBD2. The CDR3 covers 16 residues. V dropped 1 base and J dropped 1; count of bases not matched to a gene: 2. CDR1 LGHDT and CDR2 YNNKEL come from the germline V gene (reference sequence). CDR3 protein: CASSQGRGVNTGELFF. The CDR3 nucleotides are TGTGCCAGCAGCCAAGGGCGGGGGGTGAACACCGGGGAGCTGTTTTTT.

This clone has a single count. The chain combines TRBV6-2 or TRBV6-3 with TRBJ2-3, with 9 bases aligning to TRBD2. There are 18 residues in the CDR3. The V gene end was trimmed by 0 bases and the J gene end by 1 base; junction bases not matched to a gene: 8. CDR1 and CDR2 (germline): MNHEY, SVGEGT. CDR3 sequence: CASSYSWRGGRGTDTQYF. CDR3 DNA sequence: TGTGCCAGCAGTTACTCCTGGCGGGGGGGCCGGGGCACAGATACGCAGTATTTT.

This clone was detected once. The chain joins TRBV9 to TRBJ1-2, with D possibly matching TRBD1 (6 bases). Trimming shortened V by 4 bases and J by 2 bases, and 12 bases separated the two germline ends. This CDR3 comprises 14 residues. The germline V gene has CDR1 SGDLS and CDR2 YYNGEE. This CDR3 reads CASSSRGGNYGYTF. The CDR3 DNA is TGTGCCAGCAGCTCCCGTGGGGGCAACTATGGCTACACCTTC. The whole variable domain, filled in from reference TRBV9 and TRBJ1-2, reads DSGVTQTPKHLITATGQRVTLRCSPRSGDLSVYWYQQSLDQGLQFLIQYYNGEERAKGNILERFSAQQFPDLHSELNLSSLELGDSALYFCASSSRGGNYGYTFGSGTRLTVV.

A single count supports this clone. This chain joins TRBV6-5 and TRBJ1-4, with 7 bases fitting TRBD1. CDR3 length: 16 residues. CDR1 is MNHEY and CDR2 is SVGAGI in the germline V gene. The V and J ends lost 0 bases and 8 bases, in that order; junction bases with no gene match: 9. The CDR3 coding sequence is TGTGCCAGCAGTTACTCGAAGGGGGCGCTTCGGGAAAAACTGTTTTTT. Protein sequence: CASSYSKGALREKLFF.

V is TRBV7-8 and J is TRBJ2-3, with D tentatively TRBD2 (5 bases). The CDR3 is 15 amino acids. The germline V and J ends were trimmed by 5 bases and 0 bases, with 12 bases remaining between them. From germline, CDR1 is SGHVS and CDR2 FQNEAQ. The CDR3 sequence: CASSRDYLSTDTQYF. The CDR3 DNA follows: TGTGCCAGCAGCCGAGACTACCTAAGCACAGATACGCAGTATTTT.

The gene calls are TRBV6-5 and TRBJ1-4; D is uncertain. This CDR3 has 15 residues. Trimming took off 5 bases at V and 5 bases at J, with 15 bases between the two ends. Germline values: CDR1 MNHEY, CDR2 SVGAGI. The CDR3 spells CASSISGGGNEKLFF. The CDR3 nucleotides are TGTGCCAGCAGTATATCGGGAGGAGGGAATGAAAAACTGTTTTTT.

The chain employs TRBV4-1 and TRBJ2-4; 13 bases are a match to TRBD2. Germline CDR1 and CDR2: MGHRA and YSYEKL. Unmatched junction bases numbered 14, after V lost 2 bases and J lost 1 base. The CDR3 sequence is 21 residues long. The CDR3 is CASSQLPPTSGGAEAKNIQYF. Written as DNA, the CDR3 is TGCGCCAGCAGCCAATTACCACCTACTAGCGGGGGGGCCGAGGCCAAAAACATTCAGTACTTC.

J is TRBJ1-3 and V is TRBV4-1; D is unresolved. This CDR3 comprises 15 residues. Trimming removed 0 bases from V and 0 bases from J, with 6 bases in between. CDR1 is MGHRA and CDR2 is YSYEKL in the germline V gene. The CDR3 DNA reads TGCGCCAGCAGCCAAGATGGCAGCTCTGGAAACACCATATATTTT. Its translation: CASSQDGSSGNTIYF.